This T cell receptor beta chain was captured in a study of T cell repertoires in cytomegalovirus infection. TCRdb recomputed calls from the reads with MiXCR, one row per CDR3 protein. The sample yields about 680,000 distinct CDR3 sequences, less than 25% seen once. Germline V lookup: CDR1 SGHRS, CDR2 YFSETQ. The CDR3 spans 15 residues. V shed 2 bases and J 6 bases; nucleotides not matched to a gene: 6. The chain recombines TRBV5-1 with TRBJ2-7; the match to TRBD2 covers 12 bases. The sequence came from a human donor in good health (CMV status not recorded). Some clones in this sample may be carry-over from other donors' samples. The sample comprised CD8+ T cells from PBMCs. CDR3 sequence: CASSFTSGGPAEQYF. The CDR3 DNA follows: TGCGCCAGCAGCTTCACTAGCGGGGGGCCCGCCGAGCAGTACTTC.